This T cell receptor beta chain was documented in a study of cytomegalovirus exposure and HLA in healthy donors. V shed 3 bases and J shed 7 bases, with 9 bases lying between them. The CDR3 is 12 residues long. CDR1 and CDR2 (germline): SNHLY, FYNNEI. PCR used 60 Vbeta primers and 13 Jbeta primers. The assay was immunoSEQ multiplex PCR, and TCRdb's table has in-frame clones only and misses some. Of some 120,000 clones detected, approximately 80% appear once; the ten largest clones hold over 2.5%. This receptor was obtained from a male donor in good health and CMV-seronegative. The sample taken for sequencing was PBMCs. J is TRBJ1-1 and V is TRBV2; D is uncertain. The CDR3 reads CASSELPNEAFF. In DNA form, the CDR3 reads TGTGCCAGCAGTGAGCTGCCTAATGAAGCTTTCTTT.